This T cell receptor beta chain was captured by sequencing in a study of blood T cells in healthy people across ages. Looking at the study overall: Template switching retrieved approximately one barcoded beta molecule for each two T cells.

The individuals who served as donors were healthy Caucasians living in Russia, aged roughly 6 to 90. Researchers isolated at least 6.5 million PBMCs per sample. The second PCR ran roughly 6 to 11 cycles with a sample-barcoded 5' primer and J-beta primers. TCRdb redid the calling of the 5' RACE reads with MiXCR, one entry per CDR3 protein. The sample records about 1.8 million distinct CDR3 sequences, 40% to 55% being singletons. The CDR3 totals 20 residues. Germline V gene lookup returns CDR1 SGHRS and CDR2 YFSETQ. Trimming at V came to 0 bases and at J to 0 bases, leaving 9 bases not matched to a gene.

This clonotype was obtained from a woman between 40 and 55 years old in good health. The sequenced sample consisted of blood. The chain recombines TRBV5-1 with TRBJ2-1, with 13 nucleotides matching TRBD2. DNA for the CDR3: TGCGCCAGCAGCTTGGAAGGACTAGCGGGGGCCGATAGCTCCTACAATGAGCAGTTCTTC. Its translation is CASSLEGLAGADSSYNEQFF.